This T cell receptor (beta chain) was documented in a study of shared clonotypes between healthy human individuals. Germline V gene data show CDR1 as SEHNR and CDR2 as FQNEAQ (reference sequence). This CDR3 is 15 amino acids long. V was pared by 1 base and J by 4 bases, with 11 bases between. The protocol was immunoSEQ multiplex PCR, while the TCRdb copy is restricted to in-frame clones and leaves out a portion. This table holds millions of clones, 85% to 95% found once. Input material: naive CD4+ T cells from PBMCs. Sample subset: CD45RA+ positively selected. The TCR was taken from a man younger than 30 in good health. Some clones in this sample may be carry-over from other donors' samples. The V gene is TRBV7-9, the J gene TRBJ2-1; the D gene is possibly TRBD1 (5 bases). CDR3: CASSLEGAAYNEQFF. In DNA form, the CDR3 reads TGTGCCAGCAGCTTAGAAGGGGCAGCTTACAATGAGCAGTTCTTC.